The next 21 T cell receptor beta chains were all read from a single sample in a study of T-cell reconstitution after alpha-beta-depleted transplantation in children. As it was prepared, the TCRbeta library received unique molecular identifiers. TCRdb re-derived calls from the PCR reads in MiXCR, one entry per CDR3 protein. Here the sample spans about 500,000 distinct CDR3 sequences, about 31% being singletons. Specimen: PBMCs from the stem cell graft donor, collected from the stem cell graft. The receptor set was obtained from a human donor who donated a stem cell graft to a child with aplastic anemia.

This chain uses TRBV5-5 with TRBJ1-4, with 9 bases identical to TRBD1. V dropped 4 bases and J dropped 3; count of bases not matched to a gene: 4. The germline gives CDR1 SGHKS, CDR2 YYEKEE (reference sequence). This CDR3 is built from 15 residues. This CDR3 reads CASSPGTGPNEKLFF. CDR3 in DNA: TGTGCCAGCAGCCCGGGGACAGGGCCTAATGAAAAACTGTTTTTT.

This rearrangement joins TRBV19 to TRBJ2-1; TRBD2 agrees at 11 bases. The germline gives CDR1 LNHDA, CDR2 SQIVND (reference sequence). The CDR3 is 14 amino acids. The ends lost 8 bases at V and 3 bases at J; junction bases unmatched: 3. CDR3 in amino acids: CASATSGGYNEQFF. DNA of the CDR3: TGTGCCAGTGCAACTAGCGGGGGCTACAATGAGCAGTTCTTC.

There are a few counts of this clonotype. The chain has TRBV4-3 and TRBJ2-7; either TRBD1 or TRBD2 may fit D (6 bases each). Germline V gene data show CDR1 as LGHNA and CDR2 as YSLEER. The V end lost 0 bases, the J end lost 1 base, and 13 bases lay between the germline ends. The CDR3 is 16 residues long. The chain's CDR3 is CASSQESGGGSYEQYF. The CDR3 nucleotides are TGCGCCAGCAGCCAAGAAAGTGGAGGGGGTTCCTACGAGCAGTACTTC.

This clonotype came up a few times. The rearrangement joins TRBV14 to TRBJ2-3, with a weak D call TRBD2 (5 bases). Germline lookup yields CDR1 SGHDN and CDR2 FVKESK. V lost 5 bases to trimming and J lost 1 base, with 13 bases between them. This CDR3 spans 15 amino acids. The DNA of the CDR3 is TGTGCCAGCAGCTCCCGTCGGGGTGGCACAGATACGCAGTATTTT. Translating it yields CASSSRRGGTDTQYF. The variable domain in full, with the rest retrieved from reference TRBV14 and TRBJ2-3, is EAGVTQFPSHSVIEKGQTVTLRCDPISGHDNLYWYRRVMGKEIKFLLHFVKESKQDESGMPNNRFLAERTGGTYSTLKVQPAELEDSGVYFCASSSRRGGTDTQYFGPGTRLTVL.

This clonotype has only a few counts. The chain combines TRBV10-3 with TRBJ1-1; D gene unclear. The CDR3 length is 14 residues. Germline V gives CDR1 ENHRY, CDR2 SYGVKD. V lost 2 bases and J 3 bases, leaving 10 bases between the germline ends. The CDR3: CAISEVRRYTEAFF. CDR3 bases: TGTGCCATCAGTGAGGTCCGAAGATACACTGAAGCTTTCTTT.

This clonotype was picked up a small number of times. The chain is built from TRBV6-1 and TRBJ1-2; D ambiguous. V gave up 5 bases and J gave up 2 bases, with 15 bases separating them. The CDR3 has 15 amino acids. In germline, CDR1 is MNHNS, CDR2 SASEGT. The CDR3 loop reads CASSKHLKANYGYTF. The DNA of the CDR3 is TGTGCCAGCAGTAAACATCTGAAAGCAAACTATGGCTACACCTTC.

The chain combines TRBV20-1 with TRBJ2-7; perhaps TRBD2 as D (6 bases). CDR1 and CDR2 from the germline V gene are DFQATT and SNEGSKA (reference sequence). V lost 3 bases and J 0 bases, leaving 15 bases between the germline ends. The CDR3 is 15 residues long. CDR3 nucleotide sequence: TGCAGTGCTAGGTTCCGGGACGGGAGCTCCTACGAGCAGTACTTC. Translating it yields CSARFRDGSSYEQYF.

This clonotype was seen a handful of times. The rearrangement links TRBV12-3 or TRBV12-4 to TRBJ2-3; D may correspond to TRBD1 or TRBD2 (5 bases each). CDR3 length: 15 residues. V dropped 5 bases and J dropped 0 bases, with 12 bases sitting between them. The CDR3 is CASSLGTSSTDTQYF. DNA for the CDR3: TGTGCCAGCAGTCTCGGGACCTCTAGCACAGATACGCAGTATTTT.

This clonotype was counted a few times. This CDR3 reads CAWNGPNEQFF. The CDR3 DNA reads TGTGCCTGGAATGGGCCGAATGAGCAGTTCTTC. The chain recombines TRBV30 with TRBJ2-1; D is unclear. Germline V gives CDR1 GTSNPN, CDR2 SVGIG (reference sequence). Trimming left V 4 bases short and J 7 bases short, with 8 bases between. The CDR3 length is 11 residues.

This clonotype was observed a handful of times. The J gene is TRBJ2-3, the V gene TRBV6-1; weak D call: TRBD2 (5 bases). CDR1 MNHNS and CDR2 SASEGT come from the germline V gene. Trimming left V 6 bases short and J 5 bases short, with 12 bases between. The CDR3 runs 13 residues. The CDR3 nucleotides are TGTGCCAGCAGCCAAACTAGGAAAGATACGCAGTATTTT. It yields the protein CASSQTRKDTQYF.

The chain combines TRBV11-2 with TRBJ2-7; D is undetermined. Germline CDR1 is SGHAT and CDR2 is FQNNGV. Deletions cut 4 bases from V and 0 bases from J, with 10 bases between. The CDR3 totals 14 residues. CDR3: CASSYGSSSYEQYF. The CDR3 nucleotides read TGTGCCAGCAGCTATGGATCAAGCTCCTACGAGCAGTACTTC.

This clonotype has a handful of counts. V and J are TRBV5-1 and TRBJ1-2; no reliable D call. This CDR3 has 14 amino acids. Trimming removed 4 bases from V and 0 bases from J, with 10 bases in between. The germline V gene encodes CDR1 SGHRS and CDR2 YFSETQ. The CDR3 region is CASSPDGTNYGYTF. In nucleotides, the CDR3 is TGCGCCAGCAGCCCGGACGGAACTAACTATGGCTACACCTTC. Full variable domain (outside the CDR3, taken from reference TRBV5-1 and TRBJ1-2): KAGVTQTPRYLIKTRGQQVTLSCSPISGHRSVSWYQQTPGQGLQFLFEYFSETQRNKGNFPGRFSGRQFSNSRSEMNVSTLELGDSALYLCASSPDGTNYGYTFGSGTRLTVV.

Only a few counts were recorded for this clonotype. This chain links TRBV30 with TRBJ2-1; a weak D match, TRBD2 (6 bases). With 2 bases removed from V and 2 bases from J, the gap between germline ends came to 10 bases. The germline V gene encodes CDR1 GTSNPN and CDR2 SVGIG (reference sequence). CDR3 size: 14 residues. The CDR3 DNA is TGTGCCTGGAGTTACGGGAGTCCCTACAATGAGCAGTTCTTC. This encodes CAWSYGSPYNEQFF.

The V gene is TRBV6-2 or TRBV6-3, the J gene TRBJ1-2, with a tentative D call TRBD1 (5 bases). V lost 2 bases, J lost 9 bases, and 10 bases lay in between. The CDR3 extends over 12 amino acids. In germline, CDR1 is MNHEY, CDR2 SVGEGT. CDR3 amino acids: CASSYRRDRYTF. Here the CDR3 DNA reads TGTGCCAGCAGTTACCGCAGGGACCGCTACACCTTC.

This rearrangement joins TRBV19 to TRBJ2-1, with D possibly being TRBD2 (5 bases). The V gene's germline CDR1 is LNHDA and CDR2 SQIVND (reference sequence). V was cut by 4 bases and J by 1 base, with 11 bases left in between. The CDR3 runs 15 residues. The CDR3 protein is CASSTAGSSYNEQFF. The CDR3 coding sequence is TGTGCCAGTAGTACCGCGGGCAGTTCCTACAATGAGCAGTTCTTC. The whole variable domain, filled in from reference TRBV19 and TRBJ2-1, reads DGGITQSPKYLFRKEGQNVTLSCEQNLNHDAMYWYRQDPGQGLRLIYYSQIVNDFQKGDIAEGYSVSREKKESFPLTVTSAQKNPTAFYLCASSTAGSSYNEQFFGPGTRLTVL.

J is TRBJ1-5 and V is TRBV7-9; D may be TRBD1 (6 bases). Germline V CDR1 and CDR2: SEHNR, FQNEAQ (reference sequence). The CDR3 has 14 amino acids. V was clipped by 1 base and J by 6 bases, with 10 bases between them. The CDR3 bases are TGTGCCAGCAGCTTAGAGGGGGGGCTTCAGCCCCAGCATTTT. Its translation is CASSLEGGLQPQHF.

The V gene is TRBV15, the J gene TRBJ2-1; the D is unclear. The CDR3 runs to 15 residues. Trimming cost V 0 bases and J 9 bases, with 15 bases left between them. Germline V gene data show CDR1 as LNHNV and CDR2 as YYDKDF (reference sequence). DNA of the CDR3: TGTGCCACCAGCAGAGATCCGATAGAAGAAACTGAGCAGTTCTTC. Encoded protein: CATSRDPIEETEQFF.

The chain links TRBV2 to TRBJ2-5; D possibly matches TRBD1 or TRBD2 (6 bases each). Trimming stripped 3 bases from V and 2 bases from J, with 16 bases between. The CDR3 loop spans 16 amino acids. CDR1 and CDR2 (germline): SNHLY, FYNNEI. The CDR3 region is CASSDGLEGGQETQYF. CDR3 coding DNA: TGTGCCAGCAGTGATGGACTTGAGGGGGGTCAAGAGACCCAGTACTTC.

In this sample, this clonotype turned up a few times. The chain has TRBV5-1 and TRBJ2-7; 7 nucleotides agree with TRBD1. Germline CDR1 SGHRS, CDR2 YFSETQ. V lost 2 bases, J lost 5 bases, and 10 bases stayed unmatched. The CDR3 contains 15 residues. The CDR3: CASSLQGQVTHEQYF. The DNA of the CDR3 is TGCGCCAGCAGCTTACAGGGGCAGGTGACCCACGAGCAGTACTTC.

This chain joins TRBV20-1 and TRBJ2-7; 9 bases align to TRBD1. J gave up 3 bases and V 1 base, and 10 bases lay outside the gene matches. The CDR3 is 16 amino acids. The germline V gene has CDR1 DFQATT and CDR2 SNEGSKA (reference sequence). In DNA, the CDR3 is TGCAGTGCTAGAGTCAGTGGCGCGGGACAGGGCTACGAGCAGTACTTC. Its translation: CSARVSGAGQGYEQYF.

V gene TRBV7-3 combines with J gene TRBJ2-3, with D perhaps TRBD1 or TRBD2 (6 bases each). Germline V gene data show CDR1 as SGHTA and CDR2 as FQGTGA. The CDR3 consists of 15 residues. Trimming shortened V by 3 bases and J by 1 base, and 11 bases separated the two germline ends. The CDR3 DNA sequence: TGTGCCAGCAGCTTGGGGGGCTTCGGCACAGATACGCAGTATTTT. It yields the protein CASSLGGFGTDTQYF.